This T cell receptor beta chain was identified in a study of blood T cells in healthy people across ages. This clonotype was counted only a few times. Antigen: not known. The V and J ends lost 2 bases and 1 base respectively, with 13 bases between them. Looked up from germline, CDR1 is SGHTA and CDR2 is FQGTGA. This CDR3 contains 16 residues. Whole-study results and caveats: Without sorted subsets, naive and antigen-experienced compartments could not be conclusively compared.

A sample-barcoded 5' primer and a J-beta primer mix were used in a second PCR of roughly 6 to 11 cycles. Every individual sample yielded 2.5 million or more paired-end reads (each containing CDR3). A single record per CDR3 protein comes from TCRdb applying MiXCR to the 5' RACE reads. The sample lists about 760,000 distinct CDR3 sequences; 45% to 70% were seen once. The TCR comes from a man between 40 and 49 years old in good health. Sequences were obtained from blood. This chain connects TRBV7-3 to TRBJ2-3; TRBD1 might be the D (5 bases). Here the CDR3 reads CASSLDGRGRTDTQYF. The CDR3 DNA sequence: TGTGCCAGCAGCTTAGATGGAAGGGGCCGCACAGATACGCAGTATTTT.